Shown below are 2 T cell receptor beta chains from a single sample sequenced in a study of blood T cell repertoires in COVID-19. TCRdb keeps only in-frame clones here, not all; method: immunoSEQ multiplex PCR. The sample holds approximately 240,000 clones, 70% to 90% seen once. Sequencing input: peripheral blood. These receptors came from a woman in her late teens or twenties who had recovered from COVID-19.

The gene calls are TRBV28 and TRBJ1-1; 7 positions match TRBD1. The CDR3 is made up of 15 amino acids. Trimming at V came to 2 bases and at J to 5 bases, leaving 8 bases not matched to a gene. The V gene's germline CDR1 is MDHEN and CDR2 SYDVKM. The CDR3 region has the DNA TGTGCCAGCAGTTTAGGGGGACAGCCAAGGACTGAAGCTTTCTTT. It yields the protein CASSLGGQPRTEAFF.

The V gene is TRBV18, the J gene TRBJ2-3, with D perhaps matching TRBD1 (5 bases). V lost 7 bases and J lost 0, with 14 bases in between. The CDR3 loop spans 15 amino acids. The germline gives CDR1 KGHSH, CDR2 LQKENI. As DNA, the CDR3 is TGTGCCAGCTACAAGGGGCCTCCAAGCACAGATACGCAGTATTTT. Translation gives CASYKGPPSTDTQYF.